Here is one TCR beta chain with its context. What it binds is not known. MiXCR, run by TCRdb on the reads, gives a single entry per CDR3 protein. The sample holds around 350,000 distinct CDR3 sequences, 15% to 20% seen once. These data belong to a study of T cell repertoires in cytomegalovirus infection. The overall study: Shared public TCR beta signatures pointed to both CMV infection and a matching HLA type. Study-level points and caveats: CMV-specific TCR beta clonotypes restricted by HLA-C dominated the ex vivo response. Carriage of CMV together with the relevant HLA was identifiable through cumulative public TCR beta family frequency.

The CDR3 has 18 residues. The germline V gene encodes CDR1 SGDLS and CDR2 YYNGEE. Trimming took 0 bases from V and 0 from J, leaving 13 bases between them. Sequenced: PBMCs. J is TRBJ1-6 and V is TRBV9; D remains ambiguous. The sequence derives from a human donor in good health (CMV status not recorded). Some clones in this sample may be carry-over from other donors' samples. The CDR3 DNA sequence: TGTGCCAGCAGCGTAGACTCGGGCCCCAGCTCCTATAATTCACCCCTCCACTTT. It specifies CASSVDSGPSSYNSPLHF.